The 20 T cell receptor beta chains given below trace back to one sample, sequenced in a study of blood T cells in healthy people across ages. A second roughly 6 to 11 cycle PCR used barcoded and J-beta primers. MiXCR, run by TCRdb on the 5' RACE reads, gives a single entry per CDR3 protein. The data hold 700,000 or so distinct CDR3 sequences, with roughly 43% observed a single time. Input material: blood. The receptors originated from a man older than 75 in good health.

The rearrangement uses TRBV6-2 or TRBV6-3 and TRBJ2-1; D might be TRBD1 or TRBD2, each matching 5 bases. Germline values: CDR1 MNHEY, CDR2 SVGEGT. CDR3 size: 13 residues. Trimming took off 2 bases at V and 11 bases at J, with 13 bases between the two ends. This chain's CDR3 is CASSYRSGLQQFF. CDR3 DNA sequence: TGTGCCAGCAGTTACCGCTCGGGGCTACAGCAGTTCTTC.

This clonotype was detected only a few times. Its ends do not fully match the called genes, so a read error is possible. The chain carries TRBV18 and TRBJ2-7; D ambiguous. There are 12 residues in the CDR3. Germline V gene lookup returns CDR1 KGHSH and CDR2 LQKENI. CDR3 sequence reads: CASAPNGYEQYF. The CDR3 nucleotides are TGTGCCAGCGCACCAAATGGATACGAGCAGTACTTC.

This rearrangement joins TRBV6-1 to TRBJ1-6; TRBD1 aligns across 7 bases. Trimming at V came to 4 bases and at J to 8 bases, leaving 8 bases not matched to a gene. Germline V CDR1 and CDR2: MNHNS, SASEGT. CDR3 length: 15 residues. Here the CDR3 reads CASSAATGRDSPLHF. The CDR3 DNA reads TGTGCCAGCAGTGCTGCGACAGGGCGGGATTCACCCCTCCACTTT.

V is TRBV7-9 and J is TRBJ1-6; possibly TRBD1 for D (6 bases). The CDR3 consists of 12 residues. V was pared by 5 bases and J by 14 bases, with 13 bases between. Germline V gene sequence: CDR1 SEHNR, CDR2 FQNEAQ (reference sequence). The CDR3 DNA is TGTGCCAGCAGCCCCGGTGAGGGGGCCCTCCACTTT. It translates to CASSPGEGALHF.

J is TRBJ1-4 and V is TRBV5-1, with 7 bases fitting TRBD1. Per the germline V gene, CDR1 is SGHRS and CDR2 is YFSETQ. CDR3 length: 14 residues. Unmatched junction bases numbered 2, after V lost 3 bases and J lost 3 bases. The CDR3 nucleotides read TGCGCCAGCAGCTCTGGGACAGCTAATGAAAAACTGTTTTTT. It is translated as CASSSGTANEKLFF.

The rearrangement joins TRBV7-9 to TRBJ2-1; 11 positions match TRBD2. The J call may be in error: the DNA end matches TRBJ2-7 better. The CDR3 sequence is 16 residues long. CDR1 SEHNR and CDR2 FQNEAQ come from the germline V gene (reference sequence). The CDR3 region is CASSFGLAGSYNEQYF. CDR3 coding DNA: TGTGCCAGCAGCTTTGGACTAGCGGGTTCCTACAATGAGCAGTACTTC.

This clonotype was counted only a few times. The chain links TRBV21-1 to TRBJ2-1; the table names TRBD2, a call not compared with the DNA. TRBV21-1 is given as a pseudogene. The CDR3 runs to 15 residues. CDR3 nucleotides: TGTGCCAGCAGCAAAGCGTCCCATCGGGCGGGAGAGGAGTTCTTC. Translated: CASSKASHRAGEEFF.

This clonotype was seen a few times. CDR3 nucleotide sequence: TGTGCCAGCAGCTCGGGACAGGCCTTACCCCAGCATTTT. This encodes CASSSGQALPQHF. The chain links TRBV7-9 to TRBJ1-5, with TRBD1 identical over 8 bases. The CDR3 extends over 13 amino acids. With V trimmed by 4 bases and J by 10 bases, 6 bases remained unmatched. Per germline, CDR1 SEHNR and CDR2 FQNEAQ (reference sequence).

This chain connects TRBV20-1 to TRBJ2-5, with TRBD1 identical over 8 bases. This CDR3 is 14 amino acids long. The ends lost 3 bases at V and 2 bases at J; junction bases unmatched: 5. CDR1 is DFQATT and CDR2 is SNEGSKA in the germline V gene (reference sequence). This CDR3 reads CSASYGTGQETQYF. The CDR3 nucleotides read TGCAGTGCTAGCTATGGGACAGGACAAGAGACCCAGTACTTC.

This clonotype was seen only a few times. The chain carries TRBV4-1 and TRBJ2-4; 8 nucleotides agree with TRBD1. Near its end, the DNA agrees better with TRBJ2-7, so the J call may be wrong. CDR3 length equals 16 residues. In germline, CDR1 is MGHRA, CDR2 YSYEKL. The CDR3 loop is CASSLTGDAHIYEQYF. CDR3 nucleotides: TGCGCCAGCAGCCTGACAGGGGACGCACACATATACGAGCAGTACTTC.

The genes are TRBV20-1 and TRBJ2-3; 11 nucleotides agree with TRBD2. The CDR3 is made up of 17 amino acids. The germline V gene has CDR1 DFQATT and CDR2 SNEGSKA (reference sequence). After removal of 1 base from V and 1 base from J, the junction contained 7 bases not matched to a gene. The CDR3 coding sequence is TGCAGTGCTAGAGGTAGACTAGCGGGATCTCGCACAGATACGCAGTATTTT. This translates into CSARGRLAGSRTDTQYF.

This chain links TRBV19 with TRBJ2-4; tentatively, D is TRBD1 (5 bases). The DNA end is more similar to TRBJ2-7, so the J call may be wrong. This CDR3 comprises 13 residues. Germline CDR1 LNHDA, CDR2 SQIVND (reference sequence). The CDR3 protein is CASSIGQFHEQYF. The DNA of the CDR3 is TGTGCCAGTAGTATAGGACAGTTCCACGAGCAGTACTTC.

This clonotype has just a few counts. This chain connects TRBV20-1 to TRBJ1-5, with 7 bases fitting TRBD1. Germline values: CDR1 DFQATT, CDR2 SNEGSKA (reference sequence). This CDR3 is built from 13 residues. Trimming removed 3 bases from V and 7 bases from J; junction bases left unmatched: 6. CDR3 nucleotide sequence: TGCAGTGCTAGGGAGGGGGCAAGGCAGCCCCAGCATTTT. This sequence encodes CSAREGARQPQHF.

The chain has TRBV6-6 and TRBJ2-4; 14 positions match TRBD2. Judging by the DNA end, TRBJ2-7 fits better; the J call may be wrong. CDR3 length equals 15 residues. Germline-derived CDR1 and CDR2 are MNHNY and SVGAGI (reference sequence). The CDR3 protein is CASIGLAGGASEQYF. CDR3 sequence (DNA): TGTGCCAGCATCGGACTAGCGGGAGGAGCATCCGAGCAGTACTTC.

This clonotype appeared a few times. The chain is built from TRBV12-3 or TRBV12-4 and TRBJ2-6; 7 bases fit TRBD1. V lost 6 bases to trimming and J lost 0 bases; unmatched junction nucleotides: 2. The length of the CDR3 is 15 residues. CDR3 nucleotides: TGTGCCAGCAGGGGACAGCTCTCTGGGGCCAACGTCCTGACTTTC. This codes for CASRGQLSGANVLTF.

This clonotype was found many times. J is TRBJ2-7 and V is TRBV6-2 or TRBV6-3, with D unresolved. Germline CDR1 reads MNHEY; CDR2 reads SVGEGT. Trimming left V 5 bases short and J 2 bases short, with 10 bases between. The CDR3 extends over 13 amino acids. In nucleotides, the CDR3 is TGTGCCAGCAGTGAGGCTGAAACCTACGAGCAGTACTTC. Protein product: CASSEAETYEQYF.

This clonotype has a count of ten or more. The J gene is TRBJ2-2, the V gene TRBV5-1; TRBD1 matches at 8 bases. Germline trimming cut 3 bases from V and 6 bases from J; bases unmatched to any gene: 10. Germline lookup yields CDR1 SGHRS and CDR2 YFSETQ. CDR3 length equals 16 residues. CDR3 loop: CASSSRTGYLPGELFF. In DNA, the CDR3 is TGCGCCAGCAGCTCTAGGACAGGGTACCTTCCCGGGGAGCTGTTTTTT.

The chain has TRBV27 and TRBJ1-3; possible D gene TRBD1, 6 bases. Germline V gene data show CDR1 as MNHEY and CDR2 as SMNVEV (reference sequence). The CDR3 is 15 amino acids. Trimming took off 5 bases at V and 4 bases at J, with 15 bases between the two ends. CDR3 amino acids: CASSPDRLEGNTIYF. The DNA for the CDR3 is TGTGCCAGCAGTCCAGACAGGTTGGAGGGAAACACCATATATTTT.

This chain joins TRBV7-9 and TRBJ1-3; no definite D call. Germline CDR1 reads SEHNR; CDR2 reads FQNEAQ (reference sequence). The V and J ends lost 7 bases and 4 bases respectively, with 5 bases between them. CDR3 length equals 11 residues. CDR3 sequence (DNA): TGTGCCAGCATCCCCGGAAACACCATATATTTT. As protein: CASIPGNTIYF.

This CDR3 reads CASRNTGSGASSSYNEQFF. The CDR3 nucleotides read TGTGCCAGCAGAAATACCGGGTCAGGCGCCTCCAGCTCCTACAATGAGCAGTTCTTC. This chain joins TRBV28 and TRBJ2-1; D unclear. The germline V and J ends were trimmed by 6 bases and 0 bases, with 24 bases remaining between them. CDR1 and CDR2 from the germline V gene are MDHEN and SYDVKM. The length of the CDR3 is 19 residues.